Detailed here is one TCR beta chain. Clones were read by immunoSEQ multiplex PCR, and TCRdb kept only the in-frame ones, dropping some. Of roughly 160,000 clones in the sample, 96% were seen once. The data derive from a study of control samples from healthy donors and cancer patients. Germline trimming cut 4 bases from V and 6 bases from J; bases unmatched to any gene: 7. The CDR3 runs 16 residues. Germline loops: CDR1 LNHNV, CDR2 YYDKDF (reference sequence). The sequencing sample was made of blood. The V gene is TRBV15, the J gene TRBJ2-3; TRBD2 agrees at 13 bases. This clonotype was obtained from a young woman in good health. Here the CDR3 DNA reads TGTGCCACCAGCACCCGACTAGCGGGGGGCCACGATACGCAGTATTTT. This translates into CATSTRLAGGHDTQYF.